These 11 T cell receptor beta chains were all obtained from the same sample, sequenced in a study of regulatory T cells in long-lasting Graves disease. Construction of TCR beta libraries relied on iRepertoire HTBI primers and on Arm-PCR targeting CDR3 regions. TCRdb re-called the multiplex PCR reads with MiXCR, one entry per CDR3 protein. This repertoire shows 200,000 to 250,000 distinct CDR3 sequences, roughly a fifth found once; its top ten account for 12%. The time point here: newly diagnosed GD, antithyroid drugs for less than 3 months. The authors made the TCR library using RNA they extracted from PBMCs. This sample also appeared in a second study, on T cells in Graves' hyperthyroidism and ophthalmopathy.

Sequenced material: peripheral blood mononuclear cells (PBMCs), taken at new diagnosis, from a patient treated with antithyroid drugs. The receptors shown here come from a woman aged 25 to 39 with Graves disease.

J is TRBJ2-1 and V is TRBV24-1, with a possible D match to TRBD1 (5 bases). The CDR3 is 15 amino acids. Trimming cost V 2 bases and J 4 bases, with 11 bases left between them. In germline, CDR1 is KGHDR, CDR2 SFDVKD. CDR3: CATSDSDTIYNEQFF. In DNA, the CDR3 is TGTGCCACCAGTGATTCGGACACCATTTACAATGAGCAGTTCTTC.

The chain recombines TRBV6-5 with TRBJ2-1; TRBD2 matches at 10 bases. CDR3 length: 17 amino acids. Trimming at V came to 0 bases and at J to 6 bases, leaving 8 bases not matched to a gene. Looked up from germline, CDR1 is MNHEY and CDR2 is SVGAGI. CDR3 in amino acids: CASSYSSSSGGANEQFF. In nucleotides, the CDR3 is TGTGCCAGCAGTTACTCGAGTTCCAGCGGGGGGGCCAATGAGCAGTTCTTC.

In its sample, this clonotype was seen many times. The chain combines TRBV11-3 with TRBJ2-7; 8 positions match TRBD2. Germline lookup yields CDR1 SGHNT and CDR2 YENEEA. The CDR3 totals 12 residues. The trim removed 1 base at V and 10 bases at J, leaving 3 bases unmatched. CDR3 region: CASSLVSGGQYF. As DNA, the CDR3 is TGTGCCAGCAGCTTAGTAAGCGGGGGCCAGTACTTC.

This clonotype was counted many times. The CDR3 loop reads CASTQLAVGELFF. Here the CDR3 DNA reads TGTGCCAGCACTCAACTAGCGGTCGGGGAGCTGTTTTTT. The chain employs TRBV6-1 and TRBJ2-2, with 8 bases lining up with TRBD2. The CDR3 is made up of 13 amino acids. Germline loops: CDR1 MNHNS, CDR2 SASEGT. J lost 7 bases, V lost 7 bases, and 5 bases had no gene match.

The table lists this clonotype with many counts. The gene calls are TRBV6-2 or TRBV6-3 and TRBJ2-5, with D perhaps assigned TRBD1 or TRBD2 (5 bases each). CDR1 and CDR2 (germline): MNHEY, SVGEGT. CDR3 size: 12 residues. V was trimmed by 2 bases and J by 10 bases, leaving 11 bases between them. The CDR3 spells CASSYRGRNQYF. As DNA, the CDR3 is TGTGCCAGCAGTTACAGGGGACGGAACCAGTACTTC.

This clonotype was seen repeatedly, ten times or more. The genes are TRBV11-1 and TRBJ1-5, with 7 nucleotides matching TRBD1. Germline CDR1 SGHAT, CDR2 FQDESV (reference sequence). The CDR3 loop spans 15 amino acids. The V gene end was trimmed by 1 base and the J gene end by 2 bases; junction bases not matched to a gene: 2. The CDR3 DNA reads TGTGCCAGCAGCTTAGAAGGGGGCGGCAATCAGCCCCAGCATTTT. Translating it yields CASSLEGGGNQPQHF.

As for this clonotype: One base separates it from a far larger clone, so it is likely a read error. J is TRBJ2-1 and V is TRBV7-8; 12 bases map to TRBD2. The CDR3 runs 15 residues. CDR1 and CDR2 from the germline V gene are SGHVS and FQNEAQ. The CDR3 reads CTSSQLGLAGMLQFF. The CDR3 DNA follows: TGTACCAGCAGCCAATTAGGACTAGCGGGGATGTTGCAGTTCTTC. Supplemented by reference TRBV7-8 and TRBJ2-1, the full variable domain reads GAGVSQSPRYKVAKRGQDVALRCDPISGHVSLFWYQQALGQGPEFLTYFQNEAQLDKSGLPSDRFFAERPEGSVSTLKIQRTQQEDSAVYLCTSSQLGLAGMLQFFGPGTRLTVL.

There are a few counts of this clonotype. The CDR3 loop reads CASSQVLTGDAFF. CDR3 in DNA: TGTGCCAGCAGCCAAGTACTAACAGGGGATGCTTTCTTT. The chain links TRBV3-1 to TRBJ1-1; 7 nucleotides agree with TRBD1. Germline assignment: CDR1 LGHDT and CDR2 YNNKEL (reference sequence). The CDR3 totals 13 residues. The V and J ends lost 1 base and 11 bases, in that order; junction bases with no gene match: 7.

This clonotype was counted ten times or more. This rearrangement joins TRBV27 to TRBJ2-2; perhaps TRBD1 as D (6 bases). The CDR3 contains 14 residues. The V gene lost 3 bases and the J gene lost 9 bases, with 14 bases spanning the gap. Germline-derived CDR1 and CDR2 are MNHEY and SMNVEV (reference sequence). CDR3 sequence (DNA): TGTGCCAGCAGTTTCAGGGGTAGTGGCCGGGAGCTGTTTTTT. Translating it yields CASSFRGSGRELFF.

This clonotype was seen at least ten times. The gene calls are TRBV20-1 and TRBJ1-5; possible D gene TRBD1, 6 bases. CDR1 and CDR2 from the germline V gene are DFQATT and SNEGSKA (reference sequence). Deletions cut 5 bases from V and 3 bases from J, with 17 bases between. The CDR3 is 15 amino acids. The CDR3 DNA sequence: TGCAGTGCTTGGGCCCGCGGGACACTCAATCAGCCCCAGCATTTT. Protein sequence: CSAWARGTLNQPQHF.

This clonotype was seen many times. The chain links TRBV28 to TRBJ2-7; D not resolved. Germline V lookup: CDR1 MDHEN, CDR2 SYDVKM. This CDR3 has 11 residues. V lost 4 bases and J 4 bases, leaving 5 bases between the germline ends. In nucleotides, the CDR3 is TGTGCCAGCAGTTGGGGTTACGAGCAGTACTTC. Its translation: CASSWGYEQYF.